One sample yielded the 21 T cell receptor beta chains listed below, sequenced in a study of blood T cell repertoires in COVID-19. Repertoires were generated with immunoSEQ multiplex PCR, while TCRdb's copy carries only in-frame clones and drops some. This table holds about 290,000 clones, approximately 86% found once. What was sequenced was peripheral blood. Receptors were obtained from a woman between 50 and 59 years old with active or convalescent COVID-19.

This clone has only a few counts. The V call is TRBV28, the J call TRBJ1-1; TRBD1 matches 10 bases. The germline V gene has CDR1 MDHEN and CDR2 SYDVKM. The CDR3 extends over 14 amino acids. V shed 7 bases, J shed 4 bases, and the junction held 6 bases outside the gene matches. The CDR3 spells CASTRQGARTEAFF. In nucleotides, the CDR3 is TGTGCCAGCACCCGACAGGGGGCGCGCACTGAAGCTTTCTTT.

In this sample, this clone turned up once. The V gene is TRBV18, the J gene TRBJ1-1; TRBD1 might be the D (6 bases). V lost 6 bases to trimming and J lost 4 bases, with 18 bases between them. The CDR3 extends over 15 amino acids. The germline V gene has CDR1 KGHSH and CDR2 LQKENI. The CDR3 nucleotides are TGTGCCAGCTCTACCGTAGGGGGACGGGGCACTGAAGCTTTCTTT. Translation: CASSTVGGRGTEAFF.

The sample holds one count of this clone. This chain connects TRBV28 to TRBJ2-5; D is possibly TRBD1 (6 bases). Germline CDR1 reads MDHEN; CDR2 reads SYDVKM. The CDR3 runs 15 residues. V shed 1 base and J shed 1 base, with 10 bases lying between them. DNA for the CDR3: TGTGCCAGCAGTTTATCCCCCAGGGGCCAAGAGACCCAGTACTTC. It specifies CASSLSPRGQETQYF.

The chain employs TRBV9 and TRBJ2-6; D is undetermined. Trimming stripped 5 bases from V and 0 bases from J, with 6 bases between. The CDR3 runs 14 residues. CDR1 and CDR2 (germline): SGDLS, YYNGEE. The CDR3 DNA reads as TGTGCCAGCAGTACGAGCTCTGGGGCCAACGTCCTGACTTTC. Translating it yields CASSTSSGANVLTF.

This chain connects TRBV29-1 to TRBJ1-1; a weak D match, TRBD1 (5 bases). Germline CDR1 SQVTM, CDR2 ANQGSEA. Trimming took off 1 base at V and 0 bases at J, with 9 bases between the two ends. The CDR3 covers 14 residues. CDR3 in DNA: TGCAGCGTTGAAGTGCAGGGCCTGAACACTGAAGCTTTCTTT. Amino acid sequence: CSVEVQGLNTEAFF.

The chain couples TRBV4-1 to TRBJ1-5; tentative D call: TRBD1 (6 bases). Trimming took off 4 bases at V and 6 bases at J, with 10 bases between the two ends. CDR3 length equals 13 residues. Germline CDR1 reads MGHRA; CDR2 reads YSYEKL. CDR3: CASSLSDSQPQHF. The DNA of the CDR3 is TGCGCCAGCAGCCTTTCGGACAGTCAGCCCCAGCATTTT.

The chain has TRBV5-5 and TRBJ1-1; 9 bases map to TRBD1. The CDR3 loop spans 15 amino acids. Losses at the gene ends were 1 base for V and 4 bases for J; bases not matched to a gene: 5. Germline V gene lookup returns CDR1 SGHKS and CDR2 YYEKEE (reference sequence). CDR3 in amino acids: CASSLYRGLGTEAFF. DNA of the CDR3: TGTGCCAGCAGCTTGTACAGGGGGCTGGGCACTGAAGCTTTCTTT.

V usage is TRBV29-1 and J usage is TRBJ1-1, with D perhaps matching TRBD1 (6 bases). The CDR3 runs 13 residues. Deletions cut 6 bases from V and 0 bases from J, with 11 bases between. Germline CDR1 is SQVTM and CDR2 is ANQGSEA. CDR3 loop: CSVWGQLNTEAFF. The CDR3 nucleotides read TGCAGCGTATGGGGACAATTGAACACTGAAGCTTTCTTT.

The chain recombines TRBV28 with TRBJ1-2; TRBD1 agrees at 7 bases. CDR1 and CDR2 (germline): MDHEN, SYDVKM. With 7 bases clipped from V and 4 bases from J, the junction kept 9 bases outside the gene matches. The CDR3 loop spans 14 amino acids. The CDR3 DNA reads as TGTGCCAGCACGACAGGGCCCCCGGGCTATGGCTACACCTTC. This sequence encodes CASTTGPPGYGYTF.

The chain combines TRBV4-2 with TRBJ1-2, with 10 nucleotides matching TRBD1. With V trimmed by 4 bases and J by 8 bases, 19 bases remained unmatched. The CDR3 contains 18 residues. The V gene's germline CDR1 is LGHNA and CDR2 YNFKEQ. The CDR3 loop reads CASSPPPGTGALYGGYTF. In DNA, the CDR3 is TGTGCCAGCAGCCCACCCCCCGGGACAGGGGCCCTCTATGGGGGCTACACCTTC.

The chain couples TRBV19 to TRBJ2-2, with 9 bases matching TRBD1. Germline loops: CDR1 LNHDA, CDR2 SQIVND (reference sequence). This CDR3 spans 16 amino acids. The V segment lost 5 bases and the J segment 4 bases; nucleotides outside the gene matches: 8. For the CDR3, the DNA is TGTGCCAGTAGTCCACCGGGACAGGGTATCACCGGGGAGCTGTTTTTT. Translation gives CASSPPGQGITGELFF.

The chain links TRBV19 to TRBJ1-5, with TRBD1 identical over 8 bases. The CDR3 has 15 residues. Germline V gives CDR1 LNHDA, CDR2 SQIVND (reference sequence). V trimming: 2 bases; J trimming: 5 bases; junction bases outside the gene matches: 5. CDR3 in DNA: TGTGCCAGTAGTATAAGTCAGGGGGCTTATCAGCCCCAGCATTTT. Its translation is CASSISQGAYQPQHF.

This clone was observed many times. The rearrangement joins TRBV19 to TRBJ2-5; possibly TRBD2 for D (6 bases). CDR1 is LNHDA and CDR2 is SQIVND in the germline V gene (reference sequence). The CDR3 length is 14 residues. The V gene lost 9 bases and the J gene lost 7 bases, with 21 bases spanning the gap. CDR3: CASRAGTGARTQYF. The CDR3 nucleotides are TGTGCCAGCCGAGCCGGGACTGGGGCAAGGACCCAGTACTTC.

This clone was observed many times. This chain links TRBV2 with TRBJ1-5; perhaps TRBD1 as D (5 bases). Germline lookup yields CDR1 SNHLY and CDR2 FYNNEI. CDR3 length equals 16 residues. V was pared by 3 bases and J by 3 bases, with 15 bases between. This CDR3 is CASSDYGGLFNQPQHF. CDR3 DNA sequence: TGTGCCAGCAGTGATTATGGGGGACTCTTCAATCAGCCCCAGCATTTT.

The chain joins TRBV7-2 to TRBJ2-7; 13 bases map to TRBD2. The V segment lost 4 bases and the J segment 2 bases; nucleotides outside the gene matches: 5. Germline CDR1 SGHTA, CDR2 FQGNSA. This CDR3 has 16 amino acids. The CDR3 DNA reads TGTGCCAGCAGCTCCGGACTAGCGGGGGTAGCCTACGAGCAGTACTTC. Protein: CASSSGLAGVAYEQYF.

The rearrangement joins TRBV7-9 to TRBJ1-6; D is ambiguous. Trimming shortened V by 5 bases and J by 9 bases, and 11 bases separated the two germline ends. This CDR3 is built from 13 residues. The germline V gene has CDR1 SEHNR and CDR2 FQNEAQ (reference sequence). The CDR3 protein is CASSPESRSPLHF. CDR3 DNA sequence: TGTGCCAGCAGCCCCGAGTCTCGTTCACCCCTCCACTTT.

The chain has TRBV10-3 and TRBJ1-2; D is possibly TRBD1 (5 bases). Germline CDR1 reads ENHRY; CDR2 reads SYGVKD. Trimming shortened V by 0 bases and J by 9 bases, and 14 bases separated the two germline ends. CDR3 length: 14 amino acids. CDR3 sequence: CAISESSGMGSYTF. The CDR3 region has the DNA TGTGCCATCAGTGAGTCCTCAGGGATGGGGAGCTACACCTTC.

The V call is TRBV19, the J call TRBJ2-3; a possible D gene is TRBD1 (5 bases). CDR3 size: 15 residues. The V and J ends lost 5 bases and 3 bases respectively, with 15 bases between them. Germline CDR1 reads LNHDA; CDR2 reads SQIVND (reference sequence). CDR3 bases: TGTGCCAGTAGTCTATCGGGTGGGGCTACAGATACGCAGTATTTT. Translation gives CASSLSGGATDTQYF.

The CDR3 reads CASSDDSLAKNIQYF. In nucleotides, the CDR3 is TGTGCCAGCAGTGATGATAGTCTAGCCAAAAACATTCAGTACTTC. The rearrangement joins TRBV2 to TRBJ2-4, with D uncertain. Trimming removed 3 bases at V and 0 bases at J, with 9 bases between. The CDR3 sequence is 15 residues long. The germline CDR1 and CDR2 sequences are SNHLY and FYNNEI.

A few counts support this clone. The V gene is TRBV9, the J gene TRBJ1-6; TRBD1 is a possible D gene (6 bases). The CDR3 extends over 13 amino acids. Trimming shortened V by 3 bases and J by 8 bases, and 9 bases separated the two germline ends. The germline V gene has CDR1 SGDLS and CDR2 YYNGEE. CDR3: CASSAGDDSPLHF. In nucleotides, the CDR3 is TGTGCCAGCAGCGCAGGGGACGATTCACCCCTCCACTTT.

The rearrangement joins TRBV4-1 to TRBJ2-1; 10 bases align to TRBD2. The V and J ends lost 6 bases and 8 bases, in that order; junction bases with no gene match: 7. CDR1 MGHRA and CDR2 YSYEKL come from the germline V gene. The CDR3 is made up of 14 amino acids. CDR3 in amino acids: CASRPSGSLDEQFF. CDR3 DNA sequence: TGCGCCAGCAGGCCTAGCGGGAGTCTCGATGAGCAGTTCTTC.